One and the same sample provided the 11 T cell receptor beta chains below, sequenced in a study of cytomegalovirus exposure and HLA in healthy donors. The PCR was carried out with 60 Vbeta primers and 13 Jbeta primers. Clones were sequenced by immunoSEQ multiplex PCR, and TCRdb holds only the in-frame ones, with some missing. The sample records 150,000 to 200,000 clones, roughly 79% being singletons. Sample: PBMCs. These receptors came from a man aged 50 or older in good health and CMV-seropositive.

The chain carries TRBV5-6 and TRBJ2-5; possibly TRBD1 for D (6 bases). V was shortened by 4 bases and J by 4 bases, with 14 bases between the two germline ends. The length of the CDR3 is 14 residues. CDR1 and CDR2 (germline): SGHDT, YYEEEE. CDR3 nucleotides: TGTGCCAGCAGCCTACCTTCAGGGGTAGAGACCCAGTACTTC. Translation gives CASSLPSGVETQYF.

The chain recombines TRBV27 with TRBJ1-1; D not resolved. This CDR3 has 13 residues. Per germline, CDR1 MNHEY and CDR2 SMNVEV (reference sequence). Trimming removed 3 bases from V and 1 base from J, with 6 bases in between. Here the CDR3 DNA reads TGTGCCAGCAGTTTCCGGAGGAACACTGAAGCTTTCTTT. It is translated as CASSFRRNTEAFF.

This chain links TRBV4-3 with TRBJ1-3; D may be TRBD1 (5 bases). Deletions cut 0 bases from V and 3 bases from J, with 9 bases between. This CDR3 is 15 amino acids long. Germline CDR1 is LGHNA and CDR2 is YSLEER. The CDR3 here is CASSQDYGGGNTIYF. In nucleotides, the CDR3 is TGCGCCAGCAGCCAAGATTACGGGGGTGGAAACACCATATATTTT.

This chain uses TRBV6-1 with TRBJ1-2; possible D gene TRBD1, 5 bases. The V end lost 1 base, the J end lost 8 bases, and 11 bases lay between the germline ends. The CDR3 totals 13 residues. Germline CDR1 reads MNHNS; CDR2 reads SASEGT. The chain's CDR3 is CASSEDRGRGYTF. In DNA, the CDR3 is TGTGCCAGCAGTGAAGATAGGGGTCGCGGCTACACCTTC.

The chain couples TRBV6-1 to TRBJ2-7; the match to TRBD1 covers 7 bases. Germline V lookup: CDR1 MNHNS, CDR2 SASEGT. V lost 5 bases to trimming and J lost 6 bases; unmatched junction nucleotides: 4. The CDR3 has 12 residues. DNA of the CDR3: TGTGCCAGCAGTTATACAGGGGCCGAGCAGTACGTC. Its protein is CASSYTGAEQYV.

The chain carries TRBV10-3 and TRBJ1-1, with TRBD1 identical over 8 bases. This CDR3 has 15 residues. CDR1 ENHRY and CDR2 SYGVKD come from the germline V gene. V lost 6 bases and J lost 0; bases outside the gene matches: 6. DNA of the CDR3: TGTGCCATCAGCGTACAGGGGGATTTGAACACTGAAGCTTTCTTT. Its translation: CAISVQGDLNTEAFF.

The J gene is TRBJ2-3, the V gene TRBV5-4; 7 bases line up with TRBD1. The germline gives CDR1 SGHNT, CDR2 YYREEE (reference sequence). V lost 4 bases to trimming and J lost 3 bases; unmatched junction nucleotides: 8. This CDR3 contains 15 residues. The CDR3 DNA follows: TGTGCCAGCAGCCTAGATCGACAGGGAACAGATACGCAGTATTTT. Residues: CASSLDRQGTDTQYF.

This sequence joins TRBV6-1 and TRBJ1-5, with 10 bases lining up with TRBD1. Germline loops: CDR1 MNHNS, CDR2 SASEGT. Trimming took 5 bases from V and 6 from J; bases not matched to a gene: 7. This CDR3 has 15 residues. The chain's CDR3 is CASSRRTGGLQPQHF. The CDR3, as DNA: TGTGCCAGCAGTAGACGGACAGGGGGTCTTCAGCCCCAGCATTTT.

As for this clone: One junction end disagrees with the germline gene, perhaps due to a read error. The gene calls are TRBV7-9 and TRBJ2-1; 7 bases line up with TRBD2. The CDR3 contains 16 residues. Per the germline V gene, CDR1 is SEHNR and CDR2 is FQNEAQ (reference sequence). The CDR3 bases are TGTTCCAGCAGCGGGGCAGCGGGTCACTCCTACAATGAGCAGTTCTTC. Translated, it gives CSSSGAAGHSYNEQFF.

The rearrangement uses TRBV5-1 and TRBJ1-1, with 9 bases matching TRBD1. The germline gives CDR1 SGHRS, CDR2 YFSETQ. The CDR3 runs 17 residues. The trim removed 4 bases at V and 4 bases at J, leaving 14 bases unmatched. CDR3 in amino acids: CASSREVQGAVGTEAFF. In nucleotides, the CDR3 is TGCGCCAGCAGCCGTGAAGTACAGGGGGCGGTGGGCACTGAAGCTTTCTTT.

The chain joins TRBV18 to TRBJ2-7; 7 nucleotides match TRBD1. CDR3 length: 14 residues. From germline, CDR1 is KGHSH and CDR2 LQKENI. V lost 4 bases, J lost 4 bases, and 7 bases stayed unmatched. The CDR3 DNA reads TGTGCCAGCTCACTAACCGGGACAGAATACGAGCAGTACTTC. Translated, it gives CASSLTGTEYEQYF.